The rows below give T cell receptor beta chains drawn from one sample of a study of cytomegalovirus exposure and HLA in healthy donors. Produced via immunoSEQ multiplex PCR; TCRdb's table is partial and in-frame only. The sample lists around 52,000 clones, about 80% occurring once. The sequencing sample was made of PBMCs. These receptors came from a man in his forties in good health and CMV-seronegative. The conserved cysteine and the conserved F or W are not part of the CDR3 here.

TRBJ2-1	TRBV6-1	ASIFQGALNEQF
TRBJ1-1	TRBV5-4	ASSRDREMNTEAF
TRBJ2-1	TRBV7-2	ASSLAGDGQHNEQF
TRBJ1-4	TRBV19	ASSIRERVAPF
TRBJ2-7	TRBV7-9	ASSSPYFYEQY
TRBJ2-7	TRBV5-4	ASSQGTSGNYEQY
TRBJ2-1	TRBV2	ASIQGTEGLQF
TRBJ2-5	TRBV5-1	ASSVPGLAGGPTQY
TRBJ2-3	TRBV15	ATSRDGATTDTQY
TRBJ2-5	TRBV5-4	ASRGGQGETQY
TRBJ1-4	TRBV7-2	ASSRSQWSYNEKLF
TRBJ1-1	TRBV7-3	ASSLPFRRVDAGAF
TRBJ1-2	TRBV5-6	ASSLLAGANYGYT
TRBJ1-1	TRBV5-6	ASSSAGTALEAF
TRBJ2-7	TRBV7-6	ASSIAGTRDEQY
TRBJ1-4	TRBV4-3	ASSIDRGATNEKLF
TRBJ2-5	TRBV5-1	ASSSSAGTEETQY
TRBJ2-7	TRBV11-3	ASSQIRGRATYEQY